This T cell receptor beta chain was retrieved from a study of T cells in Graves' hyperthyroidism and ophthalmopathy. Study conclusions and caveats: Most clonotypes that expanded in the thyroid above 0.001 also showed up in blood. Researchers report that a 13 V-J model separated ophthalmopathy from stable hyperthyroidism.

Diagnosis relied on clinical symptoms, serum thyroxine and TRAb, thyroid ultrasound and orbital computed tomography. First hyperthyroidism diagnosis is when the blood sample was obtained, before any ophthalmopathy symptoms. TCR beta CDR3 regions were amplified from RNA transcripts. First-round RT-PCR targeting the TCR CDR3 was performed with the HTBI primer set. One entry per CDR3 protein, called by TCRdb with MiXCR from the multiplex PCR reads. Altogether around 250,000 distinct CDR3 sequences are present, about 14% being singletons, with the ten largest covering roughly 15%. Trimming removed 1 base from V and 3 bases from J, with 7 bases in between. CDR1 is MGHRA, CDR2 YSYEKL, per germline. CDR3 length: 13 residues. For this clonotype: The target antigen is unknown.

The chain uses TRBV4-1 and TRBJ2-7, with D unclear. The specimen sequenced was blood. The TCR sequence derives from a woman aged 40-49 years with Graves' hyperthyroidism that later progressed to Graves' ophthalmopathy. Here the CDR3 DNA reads TGCGCCAGCAGCCAAGGGCAGCACTACGAGCAGTACTTC. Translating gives CASSQGQHYEQYF.